The entry below describes one TCR beta chain. The same CDR3 can be traced to other DNA sequences in this sample. The method was immunoSEQ multiplex PCR; TCRdb's version includes in-frame clones alone and lacks a portion of them. This sample has about 460,000 clones, with roughly nine tenths found just once. The V end lost 1 base, the J end lost 1 base, and 4 bases lay between the germline ends. The CDR3 spans 13 residues. From germline, CDR1 is SEHNR and CDR2 FQNEAQ (reference sequence). These data belong to a study of Ad26.COV2.S vaccination and SARS-CoV-2 variants. The treatment was: over 15 received Ad26.COV2.S at low or high dose, single or two shots; about 5 received placebo; per-sample allocation not given. Repertoires come from day 63 after the first vaccine or placebo injection.

This receptor was obtained from a person between 18 and 65 years old who received the Ad26.COV2.S COVID-19 vaccine or a placebo. Sequencing used peripheral blood, obtained in a trial of Ad26.COV2.S vaccine versus placebo. V usage is TRBV7-9 and J usage is TRBJ1-1; the D is unclear. CDR3 amino acids: CASSLGTNTEAFF. Written as DNA, the CDR3 is TGTGCCAGCAGCTTAGGGACGAACACTGAAGCTTTCTTT.